This entry concerns a single T cell receptor beta chain. Its antigen is still unknown. A read error is possible here, since a much larger clone lies one base away. This entry belongs to a study of T cells in Graves' hyperthyroidism and ophthalmopathy. About the research overall: Peripheral blood was collected at initial diagnosis, before any treatment. Points from the study as a whole: Researchers found most expanded thyroid clonotypes above 0.001 in blood as well.

Template material for amplifying TCR beta CDR3 regions consisted of RNA transcripts. TCR CDR3 underwent first-round RT-PCR with the HTBI primer set. TCRdb independently ran MiXCR on the multiplex PCR reads; one entry per CDR3 protein. The table lists approximately 480,000 distinct CDR3 sequences, roughly 20% of them singletons. Criteria for exclusion of patients were uncontrolled infection, other autoimmune disease, pregnancy or lactation. The receptor comes from a man in his late teens or twenties with Graves' hyperthyroidism. Sequencing used blood.

The CDR3 coding sequence is TGTGCCAGCAGACCGGGGACAGGGGGCTTCATTAAGTACTTC. Protein: CASRPGTGGFIKYF. The chain is built from TRBV12-3 or TRBV12-4 and TRBJ2-4, with 12 nucleotides matching TRBD1. The CDR3 runs 14 residues.